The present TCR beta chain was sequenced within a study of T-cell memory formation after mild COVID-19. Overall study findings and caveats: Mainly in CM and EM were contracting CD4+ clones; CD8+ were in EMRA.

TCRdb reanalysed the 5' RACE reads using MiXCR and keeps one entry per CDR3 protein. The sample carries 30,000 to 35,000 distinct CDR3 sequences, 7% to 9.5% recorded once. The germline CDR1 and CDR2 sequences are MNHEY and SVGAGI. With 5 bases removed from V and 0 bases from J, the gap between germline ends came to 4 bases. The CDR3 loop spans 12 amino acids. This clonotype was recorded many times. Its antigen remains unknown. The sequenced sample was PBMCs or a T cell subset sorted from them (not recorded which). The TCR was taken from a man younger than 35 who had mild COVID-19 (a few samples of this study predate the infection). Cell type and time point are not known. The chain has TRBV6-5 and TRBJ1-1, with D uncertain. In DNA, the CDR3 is TGTGCCAGCAGTGCCATGAACACTGAAGCTTTCTTT. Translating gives CASSAMNTEAFF.